This T cell receptor beta chain was found in a study of cytomegalovirus exposure and HLA in healthy donors. The study's findings and limits: TRBV6-2, TRBV6-3 and some other V segments were unresolvable in 87-base-pair reads. As a later analysis showed, several of the most significant clusters appeared to be linked to common viral pathogens.

As regards this clone: The target antigen is unknown.

The PCR was carried out with 60 Vbeta primers and 13 Jbeta primers. Clones were read by immunoSEQ multiplex PCR, and TCRdb kept only the in-frame ones, dropping some. The data show about 80,000 clones, roughly 65% seen once. The V segment lost 5 bases and the J segment 5 bases; nucleotides outside the gene matches: 7. CDR1 SGHNT and CDR2 YYREEE come from the germline V gene (reference sequence). The length of the CDR3 is 13 residues. The chain combines TRBV5-4 with TRBJ2-7; TRBD1 matches 7 bases. The sequencing sample was made of PBMCs. This TCR was sampled from a male donor in good health and CMV-seropositive. Written as DNA, the CDR3 is TGTGCCAGCAGTGTCGGGACAGATAACGAGCAGTACTTC. Amino acid sequence: CASSVGTDNEQYF.